This entry lists 22 T cell receptor beta chains sequenced from one sample in a study of identical twins (dated by TCRdb to the mid-2010s). Libraries were built with 5' RACE. Data came from an Illumina HiSeq 2000. TCRdb itself trimmed the public reads at Q25 with fastp, ran MiXCR and retained productive beta chains. Identical CDR3 protein sequences are pooled into one entry, listed with their most common genes and DNA. In all, the sample holds about 1.7 million distinct CDR3 sequences, and 25% to 35% of those were seen once. 0.25% to 0.3% of the sample goes to the ten largest clones. Sequencing was carried out using cord blood. Every receptor here comes from a newborn girl in good health.

The chain is built from TRBV7-6 and TRBJ2-1, with 7 positions matching TRBD2. This CDR3 comprises 14 residues. Germline V gene data show CDR1 as SGHVS and CDR2 as FNYEAQ. After removal of 6 bases from V and 4 bases from J, the junction contained 6 bases not matched to a gene. The CDR3 loop is CASSIAGFYNEQFF. DNA for the CDR3: TGTGCCAGCAGTATAGCGGGCTTTTACAATGAGCAGTTCTTC. Looking up the rest from reference TRBV7-6 and TRBJ2-1 gives the full variable domain: GAGVSQSPRYKVTKRGQDVALRCDPISGHVSLYWYRQALGQGPEFLTYFNYEAQQDKSGLPNDRFSAERPEGSISTLTIQRTEQRDSAMYRCASSIAGFYNEQFFGPGTRLTVL.

CDR3 amino acids: CSALTRTPKETQYF. The CDR3 DNA sequence: TGCAGTGCTTTGACAAGGACCCCCAAAGAGACCCAGTACTTC. This chain uses TRBV20-1 with TRBJ2-5, with unresolved D. Deletions cut 5 bases from V and 3 bases from J, with 16 bases between. Germline CDR1 is DFQATT and CDR2 is SNEGSKA (reference sequence). This CDR3 is built from 14 residues.

The chain has TRBV4-2 and TRBJ2-2; D call uncertain. The V end lost 3 bases, the J end lost 5 bases, and 10 bases lay between the germline ends. CDR3 length equals 14 residues. Per the germline V gene, CDR1 is LGHNA and CDR2 is YNFKEQ. DNA for the CDR3: TGTGCCAGCAGCCAGCCGTCGACAACCGGGGAGCTGTTTTTT. Translation gives CASSQPSTTGELFF.

This clonotype was seen only once. DNA for the CDR3: TGTGCCAGCAGCTTAAGACTCCGGAACACCGGGGAGCTGTTTTTT. Translated, it gives CASSLRLRNTGELFF. The chain combines TRBV7-2 with TRBJ2-2, with no clear D. CDR3 length: 15 residues. Germline CDR1 SGHTA, CDR2 FQGNSA. The V gene lost 2 bases and the J gene lost 1 base, with 8 bases spanning the gap. Full variable domain (rest looked up from reference TRBV7-2 and TRBJ2-2): GAGVSQSPSNKVTEKGKDVELRCDPISGHTALYWYRQSLGQGLEFLIYFQGNSAPDKSGLPSDRFSAERTGGSVSTLTIQRTQQEDSAVYLCASSLRLRNTGELFFGEGSRLTVL.

V gene TRBV6-6 combines with J gene TRBJ2-3; TRBD2 aligns across 12 bases. The CDR3 loop spans 16 amino acids. Germline trimming cut 2 bases from V and 4 bases from J; bases unmatched to any gene: 4. In germline, CDR1 is MNHNY, CDR2 SVGAGI (reference sequence). The CDR3 region is CASSYTGLAGSDTQYF. The CDR3 DNA reads TGTGCCAGCAGTTACACCGGACTAGCGGGATCAGATACGCAGTATTTT.

The V call is TRBV29-1, the J call TRBJ2-3, with D maybe TRBD1 (8 bases). This CDR3 has 15 residues. Germline lookup yields CDR1 SQVTM and CDR2 ANQGSEA. V dropped 1 base and J dropped 3 bases, with 14 bases sitting between them. CDR3 residues: CSVEAGQGGTDTQYF. CDR3 nucleotides: TGCAGCGTTGAAGCTGGACAGGGAGGGACAGATACGCAGTATTTT.

This clonotype was seen more than once but under ten times. V gene TRBV20-1 combines with J gene TRBJ2-7; 12 bases align to TRBD2. CDR1 DFQATT and CDR2 SNEGSKA come from the germline V gene (reference sequence). CDR3 length equals 14 residues. V dropped 6 bases and J dropped 2; count of bases not matched to a gene: 5. The CDR3 here is CSAFRTSGAYEQYF. The CDR3 coding sequence is TGCAGTGCATTTAGGACTAGCGGGGCCTACGAGCAGTACTTC.

This clonotype came up a few times. The rearrangement uses TRBV7-2 and TRBJ1-5; no reliable D call. V gave up 2 bases and J gave up 0 bases, with 17 bases separating them. From germline, CDR1 is SGHTA and CDR2 FQGNSA. The CDR3 is 18 residues long. The CDR3 spells CASSLYLATPYSNQPQHF. DNA of the CDR3: TGTGCCAGCAGCTTATACCTAGCGACACCTTATAGCAATCAGCCCCAGCATTTT.

This chain links TRBV29-1 with TRBJ2-5; D tentatively reads TRBD1 or TRBD2 (6 bases each). Germline CDR1 and CDR2: SQVTM and ANQGSEA. The CDR3 is 12 amino acids. V lost 4 bases to trimming and J lost 3 bases, with 9 bases between them. The CDR3 nucleotides read TGCAGCGTTGGGGGGGCCGAAGAGACCCAGTACTTC. Translated, it gives CSVGGAEETQYF.

This clonotype was seen more than once but under ten times. The chain uses TRBV6-1 and TRBJ1-1, with 8 bases matching TRBD1. The germline gives CDR1 MNHNS, CDR2 SASEGT. The CDR3 runs to 13 residues. Trimming removed 8 bases from V and 4 bases from J; junction bases left unmatched: 6. CDR3 DNA: TGTGCCAGCGGCAGGACAGGGAGCACTGAAGCTTTCTTT. Translating gives CASGRTGSTEAFF.

The chain recombines TRBV27 with TRBJ1-5; possibly TRBD1 for D (6 bases). Trimming cost V 0 bases and J 0 bases, with 12 bases left between them. The germline V gene has CDR1 MNHEY and CDR2 SMNVEV (reference sequence). The CDR3 contains 17 residues. The CDR3 is CASSLSGGVYSNQPQHF. For the CDR3, the DNA is TGTGCCAGCAGTTTATCAGGGGGGGTCTATAGCAATCAGCCCCAGCATTTT.

As to this clonotype: The junction departs from the called germline gene at one end, perhaps through a read error. The chain recombines TRBV30 with TRBJ2-3; D gene unclear. CDR3 length: 14 amino acids. Germline V CDR1 and CDR2: GTSNPN, SVGIG (reference sequence). The CDR3 region is CAWKVLVSTDTRYF. The CDR3 DNA reads as TGTGCCTGGAAAGTCTTGGTATCAACAGATACGCGGTATTTT.

This clonotype was counted a few times. J is TRBJ1-2 and V is TRBV5-6; 9 bases line up with TRBD1. Trimming removed 1 base from V and 4 bases from J; junction bases left unmatched: 8. The length of the CDR3 is 16 residues. The V gene's germline CDR1 is SGHDT and CDR2 YYEEEE. The CDR3 DNA follows: TGTGCCAGCAGCTTGATGGGGACAGGGAATTTCTATGGCTACACCTTC. Translated, it gives CASSLMGTGNFYGYTF.

The rearrangement links TRBV20-1 to TRBJ1-2; D is perhaps TRBD1 (6 bases). V was trimmed by 2 bases and J by 4 bases, leaving 14 bases between them. The CDR3 contains 14 residues. Germline V CDR1 and CDR2: DFQATT, SNEGSKA (reference sequence). CDR3 DNA: TGCAGTGCTAGACAGGGGTCGTACCTCTATGGCTACACCTTC. Translation gives CSARQGSYLYGYTF.

This clonotype came up a few times. This chain links TRBV10-2 with TRBJ2-7, with 12 bases identical to TRBD2. This CDR3 has 17 amino acids. Germline V lookup: CDR1 WSHSY, CDR2 SAAADI. With 2 bases clipped from V and 6 bases from J, the junction kept 11 bases outside the gene matches. The CDR3 is CASSERRLAGGPGEQYF. The CDR3 region has the DNA TGCGCCAGCAGTGAGAGAAGGCTAGCGGGAGGGCCGGGCGAGCAGTACTTC.

This chain uses TRBV20-1 with TRBJ1-5, with D unclear. The CDR3 covers 15 residues. Trimming cost V 0 bases and J 0 bases, with 9 bases left between them. Germline assignment: CDR1 DFQATT and CDR2 SNEGSKA (reference sequence). The CDR3: CSARDPRTSNQPQHF. The CDR3 bases are TGCAGTGCTAGAGATCCACGGACTAGCAATCAGCCCCAGCATTTT.

This clonotype was recorded only once. This chain joins TRBV20-1 and TRBJ2-1, with D perhaps TRBD2 (7 bases). Trimming took 4 bases from V and 5 from J, leaving 18 bases between them. The V gene's germline CDR1 is DFQATT and CDR2 SNEGSKA (reference sequence). The CDR3 is made up of 15 amino acids. The CDR3 DNA sequence: TGCAGTGCTACCGGTAGTCGGGGGGCCAACAATGAGCAGTTCTTC. Translating gives CSATGSRGANNEQFF.

The rearrangement joins TRBV28 to TRBJ2-7, with no clear D. There are 11 residues in the CDR3. V gave up 3 bases and J gave up 8 bases, with 8 bases separating them. Germline V gives CDR1 MDHEN, CDR2 SYDVKM. The CDR3 DNA sequence: TGTGCCAGCAGTTTCCGTAGTAAGCAGTACTTC. It is translated as CASSFRSKQYF.

This clonotype showed up just a few times. The gene calls are TRBV29-1 and TRBJ2-1, with 9 bases that match TRBD2. The CDR3 runs 14 residues. Losses at the gene ends were 6 bases for V and 0 bases for J; bases not matched to a gene: 3. Germline values: CDR1 SQVTM, CDR2 ANQGSEA. CDR3 nucleotide sequence: TGCAGCGTGAGTAGCGGGGGCTCCTACAATGAGCAGTTCTTC. As protein: CSVSSGGSYNEQFF.

This clonotype was detected a few times. The V call is TRBV20-1, the J call TRBJ2-7, with 14 nucleotides matching TRBD2. The CDR3 totals 15 residues. Germline values: CDR1 DFQATT, CDR2 SNEGSKA (reference sequence). J lost 2 bases, V lost 3 bases, and 3 bases had no gene match. The CDR3 loop is CSASATSGRAYEQYF. CDR3 nucleotide sequence: TGCAGTGCTAGTGCGACTAGCGGGAGGGCCTACGAGCAGTACTTC.

V and J are TRBV10-3 and TRBJ2-4, with D perhaps TRBD1 (6 bases). The J call may be mistaken, given a closer DNA end match to TRBJ2-7. In germline, CDR1 is ENHRY, CDR2 SYGVKD. CDR3 size: 12 residues. CDR3 nucleotide sequence: TGTGCCATCGGGGACACCCCATACGAGCAGTACTTC. Protein: CAIGDTPYEQYF.

This clonotype has only a few counts. This sequence joins TRBV25-1 and TRBJ1-2; 7 nucleotides line up with TRBD1. CDR1 and CDR2 from the germline V gene are MGHDK and SYGVNS. This CDR3 is built from 14 residues. V lost 3 bases and J lost 4; bases outside the gene matches: 5. CDR3 amino acids: CASSDWDSVYGYTF. CDR3 coding DNA: TGTGCCAGCAGTGACTGGGACAGTGTCTATGGCTACACCTTC.